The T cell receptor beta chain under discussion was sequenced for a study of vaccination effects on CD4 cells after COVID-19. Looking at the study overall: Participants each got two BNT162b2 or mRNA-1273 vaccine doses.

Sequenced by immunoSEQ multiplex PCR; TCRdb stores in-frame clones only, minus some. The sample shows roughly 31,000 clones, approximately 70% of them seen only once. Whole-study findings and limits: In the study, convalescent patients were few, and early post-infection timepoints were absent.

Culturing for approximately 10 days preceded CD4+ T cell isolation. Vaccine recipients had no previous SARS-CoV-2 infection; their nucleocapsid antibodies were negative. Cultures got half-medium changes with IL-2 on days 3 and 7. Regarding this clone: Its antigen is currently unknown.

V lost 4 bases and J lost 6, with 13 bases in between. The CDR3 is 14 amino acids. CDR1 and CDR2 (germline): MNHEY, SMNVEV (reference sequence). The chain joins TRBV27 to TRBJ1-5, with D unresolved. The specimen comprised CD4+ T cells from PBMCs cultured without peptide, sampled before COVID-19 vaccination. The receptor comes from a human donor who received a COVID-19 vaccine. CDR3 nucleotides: TGTGCCAGCAGTTCGACCGAGGTGACTCAGCCCCAGCATTTT. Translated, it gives CASSSTEVTQPQHF.